The 10 T cell receptor beta chains in this list originate from one sample, sequenced in a study of blood T cell repertoires in COVID-19. TCRdb's table, derived via immunoSEQ multiplex PCR, lists solely in-frame clones and lacks some. The sample yields 200,000 to 300,000 clones, 80% to 85% seen once. Sequenced sample: peripheral blood. These receptors were obtained from a man between 60 and 70 years old with acute or convalescent COVID-19.

The rearrangement uses TRBV7-9 and TRBJ1-1; the D gene is possibly TRBD1 (5 bases). The CDR3 has 15 amino acids. Germline-derived CDR1 and CDR2 are SEHNR and FQNEAQ (reference sequence). V shed 7 bases and J shed 3 bases, with 18 bases lying between them. DNA for the CDR3: TGTGCCAGCACCCCACGCAGGGTTCGGGACACTGAAGCTTTCTTT. Its translation is CASTPRRVRDTEAFF.

The CDR3 sequence: CASSFSGGLYEQYF. CDR3 DNA: TGTGCCAGCAGTTTCTCGGGAGGCCTCTACGAGCAGTACTTC. The rearrangement uses TRBV5-4 and TRBJ2-7, with TRBD2 matching 7 bases. The germline V gene has CDR1 SGHNT and CDR2 YYREEE (reference sequence). Trimming took 5 bases from V and 3 from J; bases not matched to a gene: 8. This CDR3 comprises 14 residues.

The genes are TRBV9 and TRBJ2-3; tentatively, D is TRBD1 (5 bases). This CDR3 has 13 residues. V was pared by 3 bases and J by 4 bases, with 9 bases between. Germline loops: CDR1 SGDLS, CDR2 YYNGEE. The CDR3 loop reads CASSAPGSDTQYF. The CDR3 bases are TGTGCCAGCAGCGCGCCAGGGTCAGATACGCAGTATTTT.

V usage is TRBV6-2 or TRBV6-3 and J usage is TRBJ2-3; 11 bases agree with TRBD2. V was clipped by 0 bases and J by 2 bases; unmatched bases: 7. There are 18 residues in the CDR3. From germline, CDR1 is MNHEY and CDR2 SVGEGT. CDR3 bases: TGTGCCAGCAGTTACTCGGCTAGCGGGAGGTCCCCCACAGATACGCAGTATTTT. The encoded protein is CASSYSASGRSPTDTQYF.

This chain links TRBV5-5 with TRBJ1-2; 9 bases match TRBD1. Trimming took 4 bases from V and 6 from J; bases not matched to a gene: 10. This CDR3 is 15 amino acids long. Germline lookup yields CDR1 SGHKS and CDR2 YYEKEE (reference sequence). The CDR3 bases are TGTGCCAGCAGCGGTAATCCCGGGACAGGGAATGGCTACACCTTC. Translation gives CASSGNPGTGNGYTF.

V is TRBV7-8 and J is TRBJ2-3, with D perhaps assigned TRBD1 or TRBD2 (6 bases each). The germline gives CDR1 SGHVS, CDR2 FQNEAQ. V was clipped by 5 bases and J by 3 bases, with 12 bases between them. The CDR3 is made up of 14 amino acids. CDR3 region: CASSRRGWTDTQYF. As DNA, the CDR3 is TGTGCCAGCAGCCGGAGGGGGTGGACAGATACGCAGTATTTT.

The chain uses TRBV7-6 and TRBJ2-7; 9 bases match TRBD2. Germline V gene lookup returns CDR1 SGHVS and CDR2 FNYEAQ. After removal of 5 bases from V and 0 bases from J, the junction contained 8 bases not matched to a gene. CDR3 size: 16 residues. CDR3 sequence (DNA): TGTGCCAGCAGCGCGAGACTAGCGGAGAACTCCTACGAGCAGTACTTC. Translated: CASSARLAENSYEQYF.

The chain links TRBV2 to TRBJ1-2, with TRBD1 identical over 8 bases. The CDR3 has 13 amino acids. Germline V gene data show CDR1 as SNHLY and CDR2 as FYNNEI. The J segment lost 6 bases and the V segment lost 8 bases, leaving 8 bases of the junction unmatched. The CDR3 DNA sequence: TGTGCCAGCGGACAGGGACTCTCCAATGGCTACACCTTC. As protein: CASGQGLSNGYTF.

The genes are TRBV9 and TRBJ2-3; 9 bases line up with TRBD2. V lost 3 bases and J lost 5; bases outside the gene matches: 13. The CDR3 length is 17 residues. Germline CDR1 SGDLS, CDR2 YYNGEE. This CDR3 reads CASSARSGTSPLDTQYF. DNA for the CDR3: TGTGCCAGCAGCGCCCGCTCCGGGACTAGCCCCCTAGATACGCAGTATTTT.

The J gene is TRBJ2-3, the V gene TRBV6-1; 11 bases are a match to TRBD1. CDR1 is MNHNS and CDR2 is SASEGT in the germline V gene. V was clipped by 0 bases and J by 5 bases; unmatched bases: 4. The CDR3 is made up of 16 amino acids. CDR3 region: CASSEAVGQGVDTQYF. The CDR3 nucleotides are TGTGCCAGCAGTGAAGCAGTGGGACAGGGGGTAGATACGCAGTATTTT.